The 3 T cell receptor beta chains in this list originate from one sample, sequenced in a study of early T cells in non-severe SARS-CoV-2 infection (dated by TCRdb to the early 2020s). Library preparation was by 5' RACE. Sequenced using a NextSeq 500. TCRdb reprocessing: public reads trimmed at Q25 with fastp, clones called with MiXCR, in-frame beta chains kept. A single entry per CDR3 protein holds the most common genes and DNA from its merged rows. This sample holds about 58,000 distinct CDR3 sequences; 9.5% to 15% were observed only once. The ten biggest clones cover approximately 1.2% of the sample. The material was whole blood, obtained at baseline. The receptors here all came from an adult who was a healthcare worker with PCR-confirmed SARS-CoV-2 infection or an uninfected control (not recorded which). The donor label of this sample is uncertain.

The chain uses TRBV6-6 and TRBJ1-1, with D uncertain. Between the trimmed V and J ends, which lost 7 bases and 4 bases, there was a span of 16 bases. CDR1 is MNHNY, CDR2 SVGAGI, per germline (reference sequence). This CDR3 contains 14 residues. This chain's CDR3 is CASILTAGTTEAFF. The CDR3 DNA is TGTGCCAGCATTCTAACGGCAGGAACCACTGAAGCTTTCTTT.

The rearrangement links TRBV11-3 to TRBJ2-1; maybe TRBD1 (5 bases). V was clipped by 1 base and J by 6 bases, with 13 bases between them. The length of the CDR3 is 15 residues. Germline V CDR1 and CDR2: SGHNT, YENEEA. The CDR3 spells CASSLVARETNEQFF. The CDR3 DNA follows: TGTGCCAGCAGCTTAGTGGCCAGGGAAACCAATGAGCAGTTCTTC.

The chain combines TRBV5-5 with TRBJ2-2; 13 positions match TRBD2. The germline V gene has CDR1 SGHKS and CDR2 YYEKEE (reference sequence). The junction had 14 bases not matched to a gene; V was cut back by 3 bases and J by 3 bases. This CDR3 region has 20 residues. Here the CDR3 DNA reads TGTGCCAGCAGCTGGGGACTAGCGGGGAAGTACTCTTCTGACACCGGGGAGCTGTTTTTT. This encodes CASSWGLAGKYSSDTGELFF.